The 21 T cell receptor beta chains in this list originate from one sample, sequenced in a study of cytomegalovirus exposure and HLA in healthy donors. 13 Jbeta primers and 60 Vbeta primers were used for the PCR. Produced via immunoSEQ multiplex PCR; TCRdb's table is partial and in-frame only. The listing contains 100,000 to 150,000 clones. Sequencing input: PBMCs. The source is a man aged 18 to 29 in good health and CMV-seronegative.

This CDR3 is CAPKGTSGLTDTQYF. The CDR3 DNA reads as TGTGCCCCAAAGGGGACTAGCGGACTCACAGATACGCAGTATTTT. The chain carries TRBV2 and TRBJ2-3, with 11 bases that match TRBD2. The CDR3 is 15 residues long. Germline assignment: CDR1 SNHLY and CDR2 FYNNEI. The V segment lost 11 bases and the J segment 2 bases; nucleotides outside the gene matches: 9.

The chain employs TRBV28 and TRBJ2-3, with 10 bases aligning to TRBD1. CDR1 is MDHEN and CDR2 is SYDVKM in the germline V gene. V trimming: 5 bases; J trimming: 4 bases; junction bases outside the gene matches: 3. This CDR3 is built from 14 residues. This chain's CDR3 is CASSKTGGADTQYF. The DNA of the CDR3 is TGTGCCAGCAGTAAGACAGGGGGCGCAGATACGCAGTATTTT.

The chain has TRBV9 and TRBJ2-1; maybe TRBD1 (5 bases). The V end lost 5 bases, the J end lost 4 bases, and 13 bases lay between the germline ends. Per the germline V gene, CDR1 is SGDLS and CDR2 is YYNGEE. CDR3 length: 14 amino acids. This chain's CDR3 is CASSNTQGYNEQFF. In DNA form, the CDR3 reads TGTGCCAGCAGTAATACTCAGGGATACAATGAGCAGTTCTTC.

The CDR3 bases are TGTGCCAGCAGCTTAGGCAGGGTGGTAGATACTGAAGCTTTCTTT. Protein: CASSLGRVVDTEAFF. V usage is TRBV7-2 and J usage is TRBJ1-1, with D possibly matching TRBD1 (5 bases). Germline V lookup: CDR1 SGHTA, CDR2 FQGNSA. This CDR3 spans 15 amino acids. V shed 1 base and J shed 5 bases, with 14 bases lying between them.

V is TRBV5-5 and J is TRBJ1-5; a possible D gene is TRBD1 (5 bases). CDR1 is SGHKS and CDR2 is YYEKEE in the germline V gene (reference sequence). Trimming stripped 4 bases from V and 0 bases from J, with 14 bases between. This CDR3 comprises 16 residues. Here the CDR3 DNA reads TGTGCCAGCAGCCCATCAGGGCCCCATAGCAATCAGCCCCAGCATTTT. Translated, it gives CASSPSGPHSNQPQHF.

The chain carries TRBV30 and TRBJ2-1, with TRBD2 matching over 8 bases. Germline V gene lookup returns CDR1 GTSNPN and CDR2 SVGIG (reference sequence). Trimming cost V 4 bases and J 1 base; bases outside gene matches: 3. This CDR3 spans 14 amino acids. The CDR3 here is CAWKAGASYNEQFF. DNA of the CDR3: TGTGCCTGGAAAGCGGGGGCATCCTACAATGAGCAGTTCTTC.

The chain links TRBV6-6 to TRBJ2-7; 9 nucleotides agree with TRBD2. The CDR3 is 15 amino acids. Germline CDR1 and CDR2: MNHNY and SVGAGI (reference sequence). V lost 0 bases, J lost 2 bases, and 2 bases stayed unmatched. CDR3 protein: CASSYSASGAYEQYF. The CDR3 DNA follows: TGTGCCAGCAGTTACTCGGCTAGCGGGGCCTACGAGCAGTACTTC.

The V gene is TRBV2, the J gene TRBJ2-1, with a tentative D call TRBD2 (6 bases). Germline V gene sequence: CDR1 SNHLY, CDR2 FYNNEI. Between the trimmed V and J ends, which lost 6 bases and 9 bases, there was a span of 12 bases. The CDR3 has 12 amino acids. As DNA, the CDR3 is TGTGCCAGCAGCACGGACTACCCTGAGCAGTTCTTC. The encoded protein is CASSTDYPEQFF. The full variable domain, its missing parts supplied by reference TRBV2 and TRBJ2-1, is EPEVTQTPSHQVTQMGQEVILRCVPISNHLYFYWYRQILGQKVEFLVSFYNNEISEKSEIFDDQFSVERPDGSNFTLKIRSTKLEDSAMYFCASSTDYPEQFFGPGTRLTVL.

This sequence joins TRBV19 and TRBJ1-5; D unresolved. From germline, CDR1 is LNHDA and CDR2 SQIVND (reference sequence). Trimming removed 3 bases from V and 8 bases from J, with 14 bases in between. The CDR3 is made up of 14 amino acids. The CDR3 here is CASSMRIGREPQHF. The CDR3 coding sequence is TGTGCCAGTAGTATGAGGATAGGGAGAGAGCCCCAGCATTTT.

The J gene is TRBJ1-1, the V gene TRBV6-5; TRBD1 matches at 8 bases. With V trimmed by 6 bases and J by 0 bases, 6 bases remained unmatched. Germline V gene lookup returns CDR1 MNHEY and CDR2 SVGAGI. CDR3 length: 15 residues. The CDR3 nucleotides are TGTGCCAGCAGGCCCGGACAGGGAATGAACACTGAAGCTTTCTTT. Its translation: CASRPGQGMNTEAFF.

The J gene is TRBJ2-1, the V gene TRBV2, with TRBD2 matching over 9 bases. From germline, CDR1 is SNHLY and CDR2 FYNNEI. There are 14 residues in the CDR3. V trimming: 9 bases; J trimming: 8 bases; junction bases outside the gene matches: 11. CDR3 region: CARTSGTSMYEQFF. The DNA for the CDR3 is TGTGCCAGGACTTCCGGGACTAGCATGTATGAGCAGTTCTTC.

The rearrangement links TRBV9 to TRBJ1-4, with D possibly being TRBD1 (6 bases). This CDR3 spans 15 amino acids. The V gene's germline CDR1 is SGDLS and CDR2 YYNGEE. Trimming took off 7 bases at V and 0 bases at J, with 13 bases between the two ends. CDR3 protein: CASGGTFTTNEKLFF. DNA for the CDR3: TGTGCCAGCGGGGGCACCTTTACAACTAATGAAAAACTGTTTTTT.

The V call is TRBV21-1, the J call TRBJ2-3; TRBD2, as called in the table, went unchecked against the DNA. TRBV21-1 is described as a pseudogene. The CDR3 contains 17 residues. The CDR3 region is CASEKPTPKGRRDTQYF. As DNA, the CDR3 is TGTGCCAGCGAGAAACCGACCCCAAAAGGAAGGAGGGATACGCAGTATTTT.

The chain is built from TRBV2 and TRBJ1-1, with D possibly matching TRBD1 (5 bases). The ends were cut back, 4 bases at V and 6 bases at J, with 12 bases in the middle. This CDR3 has 13 amino acids. CDR1 is SNHLY and CDR2 is FYNNEI in the germline V gene. CDR3 DNA: TGTGCCAGCAGTGGGGACTTTGGCGCTGAAGCTTTCTTT. This sequence encodes CASSGDFGAEAFF.

This chain links TRBV6-5 with TRBJ2-7; a possible D gene is TRBD2 (6 bases). This CDR3 comprises 13 residues. Germline CDR1 MNHEY, CDR2 SVGAGI. Trimming took 8 bases from V and 3 from J, leaving 14 bases between them. CDR3: CASGGSGVYEQYF. The CDR3 DNA is TGTGCCAGCGGGGGGAGTGGGGTCTACGAGCAGTACTTC.

The chain carries TRBV29-1 and TRBJ1-1; D may be TRBD1 (5 bases). Deletions cut 4 bases from V and 5 bases from J, with 8 bases between. CDR1 SQVTM and CDR2 ANQGSEA come from the germline V gene. The CDR3 is 11 residues long. The CDR3 nucleotides are TGCAGCGTTGGAAGGGGTACTGAAGCTTTCTTT. It encodes CSVGRGTEAFF.

The chain recombines TRBV7-9 with TRBJ2-7; 7 nucleotides line up with TRBD1. This CDR3 contains 13 residues. Germline V gene sequence: CDR1 SEHNR, CDR2 FQNEAQ (reference sequence). The V and J ends lost 2 bases and 6 bases, in that order; junction bases with no gene match: 4. The CDR3 loop reads CASSLLTGLEQYF. The CDR3, as DNA: TGTGCCAGCAGCTTACTGACAGGGCTCGAGCAGTACTTC. Together with reference TRBV7-9 and TRBJ2-7, the CDR3 gives the full variable domain: DTGVSQNPRHKITKRGQNVTFRCDPISEHNRLYWYRQTLGQGPEFLTYFQNEAQLEKSRLLSDRFSAERPKGSFSTLEIQRTEQGDSAMYLCASSLLTGLEQYFGPGTRLTVT.

The gene calls are TRBV25-1 and TRBJ2-7; D is unclear. Germline V gene sequence: CDR1 MGHDK, CDR2 SYGVNS. The ends were cut back, 3 bases at V and 5 bases at J, with 5 bases in the middle. The CDR3 loop spans 11 amino acids. The CDR3 loop reads CASSDIHEQYF. The DNA for the CDR3 is TGTGCCAGCAGTGACATCCACGAGCAGTACTTC.

V usage is TRBV29-1 and J usage is TRBJ1-3; TRBD1 matches at 8 bases. The CDR3 runs 11 residues. With V trimmed by 8 bases and J by 8 bases, 5 bases remained unmatched. In germline, CDR1 is SQVTM, CDR2 ANQGSEA. In DNA form, the CDR3 reads TGCAGCTTCGGACAGGGTGACACCATATATTTT. Translating gives CSFGQGDTIYF.

This sequence joins TRBV28 and TRBJ2-2; possible D gene TRBD1, 5 bases. The CDR3 is made up of 16 amino acids. Deletions cut 5 bases from V and 1 base from J, with 14 bases between. Germline V gene sequence: CDR1 MDHEN, CDR2 SYDVKM. CDR3 in amino acids: CASSPAGLQNTGELFF. As DNA, the CDR3 is TGTGCCAGCAGTCCCGCAGGGTTGCAGAACACCGGGGAGCTGTTTTTT.

CDR3 region: CASSRDIWNGYTF. CDR3 coding DNA: TGTGCCAGCAGTCGGGACATCTGGAATGGCTACACCTTC. This chain uses TRBV27 with TRBJ1-2; D is possibly TRBD1 (6 bases). Germline lookup yields CDR1 MNHEY and CDR2 SMNVEV (reference sequence). The length of the CDR3 is 13 residues. Trimming took off 5 bases at V and 6 bases at J, with 13 bases between the two ends.